This TCR beta chain was sequenced for a study of T-cell memory formation after mild COVID-19. TCRdb re-derived calls from the 5' RACE reads in MiXCR, one entry per CDR3 protein. The data show 300,000 to 400,000 distinct CDR3 sequences, under 25% seen once. CDR3 size: 18 residues. The germline gives CDR1 SGHVS, CDR2 FNYEAQ. The ends lost 1 base at V and 4 bases at J; junction bases unmatched: 11. The chain has TRBV7-6 and TRBJ2-2; 8 nucleotides match TRBD2. The sequencing sample was made of PBMCs or a T cell subset sorted from them (not recorded which). The source of this sequence is an adult woman who had mild COVID-19 (a few samples of this study predate the infection). Cell type and time point are not known. The CDR3 protein is CASSLDLSGTSGTGELFF. The CDR3 DNA reads TGTGCCAGCAGCTTAGATTTGTCCGGGACTAGTGGCACCGGGGAGCTGTTTTTT.